This is a list of T cell receptor beta chains from one sample in a study of blood T cell repertoires in COVID-19. The repertoire was sequenced with immunoSEQ multiplex PCR; TCRdb's copy has only in-frame clones and lacks some. This table holds a few hundred thousand clones, just over 85% found once. The sample consisted of PBMCs or T cells enriched from blood (not recorded which). The receptors here all came from a woman aged 40 to 50 with acute COVID-19. CDR3s include the opening cysteine and the closing phenylalanine or tryptophan. D genes are given only for firm matches. Expanded clones are given a class, and other clones once, few, many or no size at all.

v_gene	j_gene	d_gene	abundance	CDR3nt	CDR3aa
TRBV3-1/TRBV3-2	TRBJ1-3	TRBD1	-	TGTGCCAGCAGCCAAGTGTATAGGGGACAGGCGCCTTTCTCTGGAAACACCATATATTTT	CASSQVYRGQAPFSGNTIYF
TRBV5-4	TRBJ2-3	-	-	TGTGCCAGCAGCTCCCCCACGGACACCCCAGATACGCAGTATTTT	CASSSPTDTPDTQYF
TRBV28	TRBJ2-1	TRBD2	-	TGTGCCAGCAGTTTATTGACCCGACTAGCGGTATACAATGAGCAGTTCTTC	CASSLLTRLAVYNEQFF
TRBV14	TRBJ2-6	-	-	TGTGCCAGCAGCCGCAAACGGGGGTCTGGGGCCAACGTCCTGACTTTC	CASSRKRGSGANVLTF
TRBV7-9	TRBJ2-5	-	once	TGTGCCAGCAGCTTAGTGGTCGCCCTACAAGAGACCCAGTACTTC	CASSLVVALQETQYF
TRBV5-4	TRBJ2-5	TRBD1	-	TGTGCCAGCAGCGAGGGACAGACGATTCGAGGGGAGACCCAGTACTTC	CASSEGQTIRGETQYF
TRBV14	TRBJ2-1	-	-	TGTGCCAGCAGCCATGAATACAGGGTTACCCACAATGAGCAGTTCTTC	CASSHEYRVTHNEQFF
TRBV11-3	TRBJ2-7	-	-	TGTGCCAGCAGCTTAGGCCAGGGAACCAACGAGCAGTACTTC	CASSLGQGTNEQYF
TRBV10-3	TRBJ2-1	-	once	TGTGCCATCAGTGAAGAGGGACTCTCCTACAATGAGCAGTTCTTC	CAISEEGLSYNEQFF
TRBV12-5	TRBJ2-7	-	once	TGTGCTAGTGGTTTGGGACACTACGAGCAGTACTTC	CASGLGHYEQYF
TRBV7-2	TRBJ1-1	-	-	TGTGCCAGCAGCGGAGTGGTTTACACTGAAGCTTTCTTT	CASSGVVYTEAFF
TRBV11-2	TRBJ2-2	TRBD2	-	TGTGCCAGCAGATCACTGAGCGGGGGGGCGAACGGGGAGCTGTTTTTT	CASRSLSGGANGELFF